These T cell receptor beta chains were read from a single sample in a study of cytomegalovirus exposure and HLA in healthy donors. Assay: immunoSEQ multiplex PCR; the TCRdb copy retains only in-frame clones and omits some. The data contain 62,000 or so clones, around 87% of them singletons. Source material: PBMCs. Receptors originate from a man aged 18 to 35 in good health and CMV-seronegative. Both conserved end residues are part of each CDR3.

v_gene	j_gene	CDR3aa
TRBV6-1	TRBJ1-4	CASSDAGTNEKLFF
TRBV6-6	TRBJ1-5	CASSSFSNQPQHF
TRBV18	TRBJ2-5	CASSPRSQETQYF
TRBV19	TRBJ1-1	CASHFRAQNTEAFF
TRBV28	TRBJ1-2	CASSPDRRDGYTF
TRBV6-6	TRBJ1-6	CASSAGGSPLHF
TRBV19	TRBJ1-2	CASRGLIYGYTF
TRBV16	TRBJ1-6	CASSQATNNSPLHF
TRBV7-7	TRBJ2-2	CASSLGQGAGELFF
TRBV21-1	TRBJ1-3	CASSKVSADRVCGNTIYF
TRBV15	TRBJ1-1	CATSRMGQQATEAFF
TRBV7-9	TRBJ2-7	CASKRGSSYEQYF
TRBV9	TRBJ1-1	CASSDRGGTEAFF
TRBV7-6	TRBJ1-4	CASSFWPGEKLFF
TRBV28	TRBJ2-2	CASSLTSGVTGELFF
TRBV4-1	TRBJ1-6	CASSQVVTGNSPLHF
TRBV4-1	TRBJ1-6	CASSQADRFSYNSPLHF
TRBV2	TRBJ2-2	CASSLEGGAYTGELFF
TRBV11-3	TRBJ2-1	CASSLRVNEQFF
TRBV27	TRBJ2-7	CASSFLPPHEQYF
TRBV7-6	TRBJ2-5	CASSPGETQYF
TRBV7-8	TRBJ2-7	CASSSGQGPSYEQYF
TRBV2	TRBJ1-1	CASSEADSLNTEAFF
TRBV6-4	TRBJ2-2	CASSGEHTGELFF
TRBV4-1	TRBJ2-5	CASSGTSGGPLSETQYF
TRBV6-6	TRBJ1-1	CASRATGGVMNTEAFF
TRBV6-4	TRBJ2-1	CASSDSSSGGAVDEQFF
TRBV11-3	TRBJ2-3	CASRTPSGGGDTQYF
TRBV5-1	TRBJ2-5	CASSGGQKETQYF
TRBV6-1	TRBJ1-2	CASTRGQGDGYTF
TRBV7-9	TRBJ2-3	CASSFRGYPSTDTQYF
TRBV11-3	TRBJ1-1	CASSLIGQTNTEAFF
TRBV5-1	TRBJ1-1	CASSLGGGVSTEAFF
TRBV12-5	TRBJ2-3	CASGSPPSATDTQYF
TRBV9	TRBJ2-7	CASSVGSGGVSYEQYF
TRBV19	TRBJ2-7	CASRADRGAYEQYF
TRBV11-2	TRBJ1-5	CASSSDGNSNQPQHF